This T cell receptor beta chain derives from a study of persistence of HIV-infected CD4 T cells. This was the immunoSEQ version 4 assay in survey mode. Here immunoSEQ multiplex PCR was the method, and the copy in TCRdb shows in-frame clones only, minus some. This table has 25,000 to 35,000 clones, 82% appearing once. Lysates of CMV-infected fibroblasts at around 9.9 ug/mL stimulated these cells. CD40L-negative CD69-negative CD45RO-high memory CD4+ T cells were sorted as populations depleted of antigen-responding cells. This clone was counted a few times. As yet, its antigen is unknown. V lost 0 bases and J lost 7; bases outside the gene matches: 3. Germline V lookup: CDR1 LGHNA, CDR2 YNFKEQ. CDR3 size: 16 residues.

Here the sequenced sample was CD4+ T cells sorted from PBMCs after approximately 20-hour stimulation, taken from a patient who received antiretroviral therapy. This sequence originates from an adult man with HIV who was CMV-seropositive. The chain links TRBV4-2 to TRBJ2-1; 13 bases align to TRBD2. CDR3 bases: TGTGCCAGCAGCCAAGAAGGACTAGCGGGGGCAAATGAGCAGTTCTTC. Its protein product is CASSQEGLAGANEQFF.